These 15 T cell receptor beta chains originate from one sample sequenced in a study of radiotherapy plus CTLA-4 blockade in lung cancer. Sequencing used immunoSEQ multiplex PCR; TCRdb keeps in-frame clones, though not all of them. The data show 75,000 to 100,000 clones, 88% seen once. The sample consisted of peripheral blood, taken from a patient treated with radiotherapy plus ipilimumab. The receptors shown here come from a human donor with non-small cell lung cancer that progressed on radiotherapy plus ipilimumab.

CDR3 coding DNA: TGCAGCGTGGTCGCCAATGAGCAGTTCTTC. Protein product: CSVVANEQFF. This sequence joins TRBV29-1 and TRBJ2-1; D is unclear. Per germline, CDR1 SQVTM and CDR2 ANQGSEA. This CDR3 comprises 10 residues. V was clipped by 6 bases and J by 6 bases, with 6 bases between them.

The rearrangement uses TRBV11-2 and TRBJ2-5, with D perhaps matching TRBD1 (5 bases). CDR3 length equals 13 residues. V was cut by 2 bases and J by 5 bases, with 9 bases left in between. Germline CDR1 and CDR2: SGHAT and FQNNGV. CDR3 sequence: CASSLIRVETQYF. The CDR3 DNA is TGTGCCAGCAGCTTAATCAGGGTGGAGACCCAGTACTTC.

The chain couples TRBV7-6 to TRBJ1-1; no definite D call. Trimming pared 1 base from V and 4 bases from J, leaving 10 bases between. The CDR3 covers 14 residues. Germline CDR1 reads SGHVS; CDR2 reads FNYEAQ. The CDR3 sequence: CASSLDNRRTEAFF. The CDR3 nucleotides read TGTGCCAGCAGCTTAGATAACCGTCGCACTGAAGCTTTCTTT.

J is TRBJ1-1 and V is TRBV2; D possibly corresponds to TRBD1 (6 bases). Germline CDR1 SNHLY, CDR2 FYNNEI. This CDR3 is built from 15 residues. V was trimmed by 6 bases and J by 6 bases, leaving 20 bases between them. The CDR3 nucleotides are TGTGCCAGCAGAGTCCTGACAGGCGGAACATCTGAAGCTTTCTTT. Its translation is CASRVLTGGTSEAFF. The full variable domain, rest sourced from reference TRBV2 and TRBJ1-1, is EPEVTQTPSHQVTQMGQEVILRCVPISNHLYFYWYRQILGQKVEFLVSFYNNEISEKSEIFDDQFSVERPDGSNFTLKIRSTKLEDSAMYFCASRVLTGGTSEAFFGQGTRLTVV.

V is TRBV6-5 and J is TRBJ2-2; D possibly uses TRBD1 or TRBD2 (5 bases each). Germline CDR1 reads MNHEY; CDR2 reads SVGAGI. The CDR3 length is 15 residues. With 5 bases removed from V and 4 bases from J, the gap between germline ends came to 14 bases. This CDR3 reads CASSQQDLGTGELFF. The CDR3 DNA follows: TGTGCCAGCAGTCAACAGGACTTGGGCACCGGGGAGCTGTTTTTT.

The chain employs TRBV5-4 and TRBJ2-1; D may be TRBD2 (5 bases). V shed 4 bases and J shed 8 bases, with 13 bases lying between them. CDR1 SGHNT and CDR2 YYREEE come from the germline V gene (reference sequence). The CDR3 length is 13 residues. The CDR3 DNA follows: TGTGCCAGCAGCCCAGGACTGAGGTATGAGCAGTTCTTC. This codes for CASSPGLRYEQFF.

The rearrangement joins TRBV20-1 to TRBJ1-1, with unresolved D. The V gene's germline CDR1 is DFQATT and CDR2 SNEGSKA (reference sequence). The CDR3 runs to 11 residues. V lost 5 bases and J 5 bases, leaving 9 bases between the germline ends. The CDR3 region has the DNA TGCAGTGCTTCGAGTAGGACTGAAGCTTTCTTT. Translating gives CSASSRTEAFF.

The gene calls are TRBV27 and TRBJ1-5; D perhaps matches TRBD1 (5 bases). The V and J ends lost 5 bases and 2 bases respectively, with 19 bases between them. In germline, CDR1 is MNHEY, CDR2 SMNVEV (reference sequence). The CDR3 covers 17 residues. The CDR3 loop reads CASSQQSRGAGNQPQHF. The CDR3 region has the DNA TGTGCCAGCAGTCAACAATCGCGGGGCGCGGGCAATCAGCCCCAGCATTTT.

This clone was counted a single time. The J gene is TRBJ2-2, the V gene TRBV6-1, with 13 bases that match TRBD2. CDR1 and CDR2 from the germline V gene are MNHNS and SASEGT. The trim removed 7 bases at V and 4 bases at J, leaving 3 bases unmatched. CDR3 length equals 15 residues. The CDR3 region is CASIGLAGATGELFF. The DNA of the CDR3 is TGTGCCAGCATCGGACTAGCGGGAGCCACCGGGGAGCTGTTTTTT.

The chain uses TRBV18 and TRBJ2-3; 8 nucleotides align to TRBD2. CDR1 is KGHSH, CDR2 LQKENI, per germline. There are 18 residues in the CDR3. The J segment lost 1 base and the V segment lost 3 bases, leaving 12 bases of the junction unmatched. This chain's CDR3 is CASSPVYQAGAGTDTQYF. The CDR3 nucleotides are TGTGCCAGCTCACCGGTGTACCAAGCGGGAGCCGGCACAGATACGCAGTATTTT.

The chain uses TRBV15 and TRBJ2-3; a possible D gene is TRBD1 (6 bases). The germline V gene has CDR1 LNHNV and CDR2 YYDKDF (reference sequence). V lost 4 bases and J lost 0, with 8 bases in between. The CDR3 contains 14 residues. The CDR3 sequence: CATSKQGSTDTQYF. CDR3 DNA sequence: TGTGCCACCAGCAAACAGGGTAGCACAGATACGCAGTATTTT.

By frequency in the sample, this clone is medium-sized. V gene TRBV23-1 combines with J gene TRBJ1-2, with D unclear. TRBV23-1 is an open reading frame, and its role is uncertain. V was clipped by 4 bases and J by 12 bases, with 9 bases between them. The CDR3 is 10 amino acids. CDR3 coding DNA: TGCGCCAGCAGTCCCCCCCGAGACACCTTC. It is translated as CASSPPRDTF.

The V and J genes are TRBV19 and TRBJ1-1; D call uncertain. This CDR3 has 15 amino acids. With 10 bases removed from V and 4 bases from J, the gap between germline ends came to 22 bases. Germline CDR1 is LNHDA and CDR2 is SQIVND (reference sequence). This chain's CDR3 is CATTRFSVRGTEAFF. The DNA of the CDR3 is TGTGCCACCACGAGATTCTCCGTTCGGGGCACTGAAGCTTTCTTT. Using reference TRBV19 and TRBJ1-1 for the parts outside the CDR3, the full variable domain is DGGITQSPKYLFRKEGQNVTLSCEQNLNHDAMYWYRQDPGQGLRLIYYSQIVNDFQKGDIAEGYSVSREKKESFPLTVTSAQKNPTAFYLCATTRFSVRGTEAFFGQGTRLTVV.

The chain carries TRBV19 and TRBJ1-2, with D uncertain. The CDR3 has 13 amino acids. V was pared by 6 bases and J by 0 bases, with 8 bases between. The germline V gene has CDR1 LNHDA and CDR2 SQIVND (reference sequence). The CDR3 region has the DNA TGTGCCAGTAGATACGCTGCTAACTATGGCTACACCTTC. Encoded protein: CASRYAANYGYTF.

V gene TRBV10-2 combines with J gene TRBJ2-7; TRBD2 might be the D (6 bases). V gave up 10 bases and J gave up 9 bases, with 16 bases separating them. Germline loops: CDR1 WSHSY, CDR2 SAAADI. This CDR3 has 11 amino acids. The DNA for the CDR3 is TGCGCCACCGGGAGCTCGGGACGGCAGTACTTC. Encoded protein: CATGSSGRQYF.